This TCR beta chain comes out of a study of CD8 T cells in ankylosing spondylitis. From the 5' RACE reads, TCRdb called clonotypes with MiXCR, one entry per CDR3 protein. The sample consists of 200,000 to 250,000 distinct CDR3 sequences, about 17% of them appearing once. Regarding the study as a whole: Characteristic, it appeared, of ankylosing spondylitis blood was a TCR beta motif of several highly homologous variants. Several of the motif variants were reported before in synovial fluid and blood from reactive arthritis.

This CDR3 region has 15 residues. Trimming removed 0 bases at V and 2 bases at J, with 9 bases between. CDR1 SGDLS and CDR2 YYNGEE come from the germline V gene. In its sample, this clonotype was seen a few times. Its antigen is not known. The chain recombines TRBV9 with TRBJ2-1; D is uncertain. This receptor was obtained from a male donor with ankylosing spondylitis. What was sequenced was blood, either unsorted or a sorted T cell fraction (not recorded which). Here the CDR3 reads CASSVDNQPYNEQFF. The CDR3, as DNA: TGTGCCAGCAGCGTAGATAATCAGCCCTACAATGAGCAGTTCTTC.